What follows describes a single T cell receptor beta chain. The CDR3 spans 14 residues. V lost 2 bases and J 4 bases, leaving 9 bases between the germline ends. Germline lookup yields CDR1 SGHVS and CDR2 FQNEAQ. The data belong to a study of blood T cell repertoires in COVID-19. Looking at the study overall: Sources were T cells, B-cell-depleted T cells, or PBMCs; the material itself was cDNA or gDNA.

Repertoires were generated with immunoSEQ multiplex PCR, while TCRdb's copy carries only in-frame clones and drops some. The sample consists of about 40,000 clones, just under 85% of them appearing once. This chain uses TRBV7-8 with TRBJ2-1; D ambiguous. The receptor's source is a woman aged 55-75 years with acute or convalescent COVID-19. The specimen was peripheral blood. The CDR3: CASSLLGSYNEQFF. The CDR3 nucleotides read TGTGCCAGCAGCTTACTCGGGTCGTACAATGAGCAGTTCTTC. The whole variable domain, filled in from reference TRBV7-8 and TRBJ2-1, reads GAGVSQSPRYKVAKRGQDVALRCDPISGHVSLFWYQQALGQGPEFLTYFQNEAQLDKSGLPSDRFFAERPEGSVSTLKIQRTQQEDSAVYLCASSLLGSYNEQFFGPGTRLTVL.